The T cell receptor (beta chain) under discussion was sequenced for a study of blood T cell repertoires in COVID-19 (dated by TCRdb to 2018 to 2021). Concerning the study at large: Collaborator samples came from the United States, Italy and Spain and covered acute and convalescent phases of COVID-19. The material from the prospective study consisted of cDNA or gDNA derived from T cells, B-cell-depleted T cells, or PBMCs. Subjects who had been exposed to COVID-19, were actively infected with it, or had recovered from it provided the deeply sampled blood TCRbeta repertoires that made up the dataset. The repertoires were released in a freely available public database meant as a resource for research on the immune response to SARS-CoV-2. The samples were drawn from two sources: the first 160 participants of the ongoing ImmuneRACE study, and over 950 subjects contributed by 6 global collaborators. A de-identified subject ID, COVID-19 status, age in years and sex were almost always included in the sample metadata. Where HLA class I and class II types were available, the types were taken from metadata supplied by the sample provider, not from assay-based typing. Summary of the overall study and its limitations: The amount of clinical and demographic metadata varied by source and participant and was provided uncurated.

The CDR3 runs 13 amino acids, cysteine and phenylalanine included. CDR3 DNA only is kept here, 39 bases in frame from base 1. Relative to germline, V is missing 7 bases and J is missing 1 base, with 4 bases of the junction outside any gene match. CDR1 and CDR2, looked up from the germline V gene, are SGHRS and YFSETQ. With respect to this clone: The specificity of this receptor is unknown. No much larger clonotype is one base removed from it; base qualities were not supplied.

TCRbeta CDR3 regions were amplified from genomic DNA by means of the immunoSEQ Assay, a bias-controlled multiplex PCR. Per the original workflow: The number of nucleated cells in each sample was estimated by amplification of reference gene primers within the assay. To quantify the absolute abundance of each unique TCRbeta CDR3 rearrangement, sequence reads were collapsed and filtered. For each sample, productive Simpson clonality was calculated by taking the square root of Simpson's diversity index across productive rearrangements. In TCRdb, the immuneACCESS table is reduced to in-frame sequences with V and J assigned. These tables do not hold every clone; where another copy was compared, an unresolved V gene accounts for under half, and the others remain unexplained. V and J calls and clone size follow that table, whereas D and trimming were derived from the DNA. This sample comprises about 400,000 clones, 85% to 90% of them detected only once. Jointly, the top ten make up 1.5% to 2% of the sample.

Participants in the prospective study were enrolled through a virtual design, were aged about 18 to 90 years, and lived in approximately 24 United States geographic areas. Cohort assignment in the prospective study relied on participant-reported clinical history from a screening survey and a study questionnaire. ImmuneRACE Cohort 3 recovered participants were defined by two consecutive negative NP/OP PCR tests, healthcare professional clearance, or symptom resolution. Mobile phlebotomists in the prospective study collected whole blood, serum and a nasopharyngeal or oropharyngeal swab from every participant. Over a roughly 2-month period, participants in the prospective study had the option of providing additional blood draws and questionnaires. Before DNA extraction, prospective study blood samples were shipped either frozen or at room temperature.

The receptor was derived from a woman aged 25 to 39 who had recovered from COVID-19. Sequences were obtained from PBMCs or T cells enriched from blood (not recorded which). The V and J genes are TRBV5-1 and TRBJ2-5; 7 bases in the middle match TRBD1. In nucleotide form, the sequence is TGCGCCAGCTCGAGGACAGGCCAAGAGACCCAGTACTTC. Its protein reads: CASSRTGQETQYF.